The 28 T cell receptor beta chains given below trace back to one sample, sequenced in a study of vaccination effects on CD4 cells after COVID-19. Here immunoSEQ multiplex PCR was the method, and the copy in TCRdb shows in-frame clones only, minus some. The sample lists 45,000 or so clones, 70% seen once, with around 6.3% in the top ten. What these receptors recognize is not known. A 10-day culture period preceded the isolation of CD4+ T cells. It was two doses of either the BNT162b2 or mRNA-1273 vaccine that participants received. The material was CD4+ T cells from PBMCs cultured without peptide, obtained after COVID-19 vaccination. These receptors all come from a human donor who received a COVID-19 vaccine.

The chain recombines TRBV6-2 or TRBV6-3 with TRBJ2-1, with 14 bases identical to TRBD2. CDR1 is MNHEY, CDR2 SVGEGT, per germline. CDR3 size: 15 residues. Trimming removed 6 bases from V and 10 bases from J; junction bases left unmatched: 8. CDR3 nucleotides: TGTGCCAGCAGCCGACTAGCGGGAGGGCCTTCCGAGCAGTTCTTC. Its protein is CASSRLAGGPSEQFF.

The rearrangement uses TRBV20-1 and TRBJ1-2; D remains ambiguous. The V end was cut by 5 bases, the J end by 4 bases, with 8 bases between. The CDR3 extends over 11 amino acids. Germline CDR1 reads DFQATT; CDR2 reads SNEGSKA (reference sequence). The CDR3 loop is CSAADIYGYTF. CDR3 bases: TGCAGTGCTGCTGACATCTATGGCTACACCTTC.

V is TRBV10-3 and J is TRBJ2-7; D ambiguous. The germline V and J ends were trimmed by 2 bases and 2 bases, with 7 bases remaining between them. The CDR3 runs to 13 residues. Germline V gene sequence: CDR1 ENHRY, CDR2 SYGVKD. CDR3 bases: TGTGCCATCAGTGAGATAAGTACCTACGAGCAGTACTTC. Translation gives CAISEISTYEQYF.

In nucleotides, the CDR3 is TGTGCCAGCAGCGTAGATCGGGGTAGGTCACCCCTCCACTTT. This gives the protein CASSVDRGRSPLHF. The J gene is TRBJ1-6, the V gene TRBV9; no clear D. CDR3 length equals 14 residues. Trimming took off 0 bases at V and 10 bases at J, with 11 bases between the two ends. In germline, CDR1 is SGDLS, CDR2 YYNGEE. The full variable domain, its missing parts supplied by reference TRBV9 and TRBJ1-6, is DSGVTQTPKHLITATGQRVTLRCSPRSGDLSVYWYQQSLDQGLQFLIQYYNGEERAKGNILERFSAQQFPDLHSELNLSSLELGDSALYFCASSVDRGRSPLHFGNGTRLTVT.

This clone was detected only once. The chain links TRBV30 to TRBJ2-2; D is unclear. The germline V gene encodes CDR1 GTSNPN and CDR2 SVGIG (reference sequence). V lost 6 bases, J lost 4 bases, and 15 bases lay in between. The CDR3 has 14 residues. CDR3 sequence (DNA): TGTGCCTGCCAAACCGGGTCGGGCACCGGGGAGCTGTTTTTT. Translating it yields CACQTGSGTGELFF.

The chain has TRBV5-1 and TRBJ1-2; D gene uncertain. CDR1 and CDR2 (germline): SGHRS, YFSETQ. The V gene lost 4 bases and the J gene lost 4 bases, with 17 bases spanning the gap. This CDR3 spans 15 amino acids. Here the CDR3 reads CASSRDPSRRYGYTF. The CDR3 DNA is TGCGCCAGCAGCCGTGATCCCAGCCGCCGCTATGGCTACACCTTC. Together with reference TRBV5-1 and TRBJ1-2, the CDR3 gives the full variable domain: KAGVTQTPRYLIKTRGQQVTLSCSPISGHRSVSWYQQTPGQGLQFLFEYFSETQRNKGNFPGRFSGRQFSNSRSEMNVSTLELGDSALYLCASSRDPSRRYGYTFGSGTRLTVV.

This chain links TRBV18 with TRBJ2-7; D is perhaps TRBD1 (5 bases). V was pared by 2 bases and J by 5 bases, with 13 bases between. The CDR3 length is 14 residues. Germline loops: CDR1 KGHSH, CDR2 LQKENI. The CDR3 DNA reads TGTGCCAGCTCACCAGGCAGGGCGACGGACGAGCAGTACTTC. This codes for CASSPGRATDEQYF.

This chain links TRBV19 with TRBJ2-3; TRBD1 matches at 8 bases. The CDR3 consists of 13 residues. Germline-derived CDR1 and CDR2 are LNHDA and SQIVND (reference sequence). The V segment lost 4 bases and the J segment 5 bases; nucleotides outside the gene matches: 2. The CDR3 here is CASSTGGVDTQYF. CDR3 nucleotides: TGTGCCAGTAGTACAGGGGGCGTAGATACGCAGTATTTT.

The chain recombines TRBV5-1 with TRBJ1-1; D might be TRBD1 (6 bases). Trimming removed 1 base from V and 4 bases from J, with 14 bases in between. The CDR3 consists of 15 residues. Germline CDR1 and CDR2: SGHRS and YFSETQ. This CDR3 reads CASSLPGAPTTEAFF. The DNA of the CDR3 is TGCGCCAGCAGCTTGCCGGGGGCTCCGACCACTGAAGCTTTCTTT.

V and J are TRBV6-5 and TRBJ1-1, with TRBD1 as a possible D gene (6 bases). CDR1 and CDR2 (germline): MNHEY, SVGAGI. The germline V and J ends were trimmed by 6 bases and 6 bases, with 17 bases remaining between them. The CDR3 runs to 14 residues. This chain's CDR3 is CASSPDYRDPEAFF. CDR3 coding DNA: TGTGCCAGCAGCCCGGACTACAGGGACCCTGAAGCTTTCTTT.

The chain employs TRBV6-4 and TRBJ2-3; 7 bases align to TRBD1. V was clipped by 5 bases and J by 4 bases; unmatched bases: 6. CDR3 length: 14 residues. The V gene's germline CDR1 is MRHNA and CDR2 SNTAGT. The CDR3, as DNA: TGTGCCAGCAGTCGACAGGGTGCCCCAGATACGCAGTATTTT. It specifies CASSRQGAPDTQYF.

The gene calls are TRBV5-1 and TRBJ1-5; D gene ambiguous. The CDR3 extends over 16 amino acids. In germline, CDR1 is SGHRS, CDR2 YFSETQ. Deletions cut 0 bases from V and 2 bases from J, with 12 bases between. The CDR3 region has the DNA TGCGCCAGCAGCTTGGAGGCTCTGGGTGGCAATCAGCCCCAGCATTTT. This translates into CASSLEALGGNQPQHF.

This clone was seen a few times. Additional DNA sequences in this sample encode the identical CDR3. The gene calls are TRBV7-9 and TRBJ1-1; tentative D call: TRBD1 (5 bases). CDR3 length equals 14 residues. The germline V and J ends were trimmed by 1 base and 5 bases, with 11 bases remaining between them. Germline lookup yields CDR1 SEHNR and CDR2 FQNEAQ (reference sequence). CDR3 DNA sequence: TGTGCCAGCAGCTTAGAAGGTGGGGGAACTGAAGCTTTCTTT. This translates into CASSLEGGGTEAFF. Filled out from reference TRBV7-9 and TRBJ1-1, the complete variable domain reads DTGVSQNPRHKITKRGQNVTFRCDPISEHNRLYWYRQTLGQGPEFLTYFQNEAQLEKSRLLSDRFSAERPKGSFSTLEIQRTEQGDSAMYLCASSLEGGGTEAFFGQGTRLTVV.

CDR3 in DNA: TGTGCCAGCAGTTTCACAGGCTATGACTACGAGCAGTACTTC. Residues: CASSFTGYDYEQYF. This rearrangement joins TRBV27 to TRBJ2-7, with D perhaps matching TRBD1 (5 bases). Germline values: CDR1 MNHEY, CDR2 SMNVEV (reference sequence). The length of the CDR3 is 14 residues. The V end was cut by 3 bases, the J end by 3 bases, with 12 bases between.

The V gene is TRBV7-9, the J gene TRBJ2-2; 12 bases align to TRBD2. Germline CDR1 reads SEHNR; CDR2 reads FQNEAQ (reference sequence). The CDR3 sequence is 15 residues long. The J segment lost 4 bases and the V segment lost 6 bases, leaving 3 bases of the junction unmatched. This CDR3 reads CASRLLAGGTGELFF. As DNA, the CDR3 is TGTGCCAGCAGACTACTAGCGGGAGGCACCGGGGAGCTGTTTTTT.

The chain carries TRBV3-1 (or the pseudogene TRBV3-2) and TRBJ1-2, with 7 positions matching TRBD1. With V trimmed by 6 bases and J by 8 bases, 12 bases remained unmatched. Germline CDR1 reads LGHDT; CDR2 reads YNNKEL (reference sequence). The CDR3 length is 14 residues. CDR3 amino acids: CASSAGTDALGYTF. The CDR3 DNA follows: TGTGCCAGCAGTGCCGGGACAGATGCTTTGGGCTACACCTTC.

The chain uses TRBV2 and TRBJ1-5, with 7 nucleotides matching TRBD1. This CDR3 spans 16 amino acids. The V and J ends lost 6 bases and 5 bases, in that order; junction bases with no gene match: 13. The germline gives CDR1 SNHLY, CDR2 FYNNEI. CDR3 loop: CASSGRGRTGHQPQHF. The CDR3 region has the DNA TGTGCCAGCAGCGGAAGGGGGAGGACAGGCCATCAGCCCCAGCATTTT.

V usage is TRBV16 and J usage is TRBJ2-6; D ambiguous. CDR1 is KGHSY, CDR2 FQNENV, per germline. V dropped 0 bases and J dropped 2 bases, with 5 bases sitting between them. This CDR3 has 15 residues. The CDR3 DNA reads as TGTGCCAGCAGCCAATCCCAGACTGGGGCCAACGTCCTGACTTTC. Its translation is CASSQSQTGANVLTF.

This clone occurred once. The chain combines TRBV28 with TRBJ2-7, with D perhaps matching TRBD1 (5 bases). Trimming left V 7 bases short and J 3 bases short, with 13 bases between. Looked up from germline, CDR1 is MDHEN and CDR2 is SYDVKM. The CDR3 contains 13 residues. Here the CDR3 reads CASKVGQGYEQYF. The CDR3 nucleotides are TGTGCCAGCAAAGTAGGACAAGGCTACGAGCAGTACTTC.

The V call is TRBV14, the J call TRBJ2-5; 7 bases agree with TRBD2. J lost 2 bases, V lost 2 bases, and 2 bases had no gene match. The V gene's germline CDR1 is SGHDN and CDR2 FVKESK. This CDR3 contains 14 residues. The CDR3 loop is CASSQWRGQETQYF. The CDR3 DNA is TGTGCCAGCAGCCAATGGCGGGGGCAAGAGACCCAGTACTTC.

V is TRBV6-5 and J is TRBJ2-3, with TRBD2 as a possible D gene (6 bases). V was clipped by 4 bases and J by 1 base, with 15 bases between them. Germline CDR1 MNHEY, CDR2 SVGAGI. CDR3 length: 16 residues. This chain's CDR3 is CASSFAGLTGTDTQYF. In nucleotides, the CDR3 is TGTGCCAGCAGTTTCGCCGGACTAACCGGCACAGATACGCAGTATTTT.

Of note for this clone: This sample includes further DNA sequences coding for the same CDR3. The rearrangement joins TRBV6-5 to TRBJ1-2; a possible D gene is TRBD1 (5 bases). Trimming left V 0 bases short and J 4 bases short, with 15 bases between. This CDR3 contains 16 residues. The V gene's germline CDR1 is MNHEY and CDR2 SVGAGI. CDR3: CASSYSRTGGGYGYTF. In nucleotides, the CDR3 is TGTGCCAGCAGTTACTCGAGAACAGGTGGTGGCTATGGCTACACCTTC.

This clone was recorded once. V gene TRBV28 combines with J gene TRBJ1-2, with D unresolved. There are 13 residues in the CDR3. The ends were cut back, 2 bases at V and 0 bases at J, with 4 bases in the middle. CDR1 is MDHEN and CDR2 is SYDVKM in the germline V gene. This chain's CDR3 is CASSLTANYGYTF. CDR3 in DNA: TGTGCCAGCAGTTTAACAGCTAACTATGGCTACACCTTC.

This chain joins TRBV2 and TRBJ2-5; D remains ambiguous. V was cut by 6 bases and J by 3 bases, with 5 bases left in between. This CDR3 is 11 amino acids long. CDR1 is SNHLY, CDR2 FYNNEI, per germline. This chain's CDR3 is CASRLKETQYF. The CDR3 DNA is TGTGCCAGCAGATTAAAAGAGACCCAGTACTTC.

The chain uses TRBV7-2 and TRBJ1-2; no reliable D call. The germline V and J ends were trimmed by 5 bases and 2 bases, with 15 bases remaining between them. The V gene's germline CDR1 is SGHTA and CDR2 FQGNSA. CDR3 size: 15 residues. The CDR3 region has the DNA TGTGCCAGCAGCCCCCAATATAATGAAAACTATGGCTACACCTTC. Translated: CASSPQYNENYGYTF.

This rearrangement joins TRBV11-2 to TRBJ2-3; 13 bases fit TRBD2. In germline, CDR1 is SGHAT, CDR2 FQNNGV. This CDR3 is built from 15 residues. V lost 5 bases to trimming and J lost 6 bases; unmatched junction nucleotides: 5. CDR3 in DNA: TGTGCCAGCAGCGCGGGACTAGCGGGATTTGATACGCAGTATTTT. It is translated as CASSAGLAGFDTQYF.

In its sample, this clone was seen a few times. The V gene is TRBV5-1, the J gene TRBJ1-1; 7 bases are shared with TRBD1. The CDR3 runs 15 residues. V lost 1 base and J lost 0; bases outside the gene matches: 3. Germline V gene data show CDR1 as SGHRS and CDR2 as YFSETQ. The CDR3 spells CASSLTGVMNTEAFF. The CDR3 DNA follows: TGCGCCAGCAGCTTGACAGGGGTCATGAACACTGAAGCTTTCTTT. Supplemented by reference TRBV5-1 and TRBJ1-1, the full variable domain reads KAGVTQTPRYLIKTRGQQVTLSCSPISGHRSVSWYQQTPGQGLQFLFEYFSETQRNKGNFPGRFSGRQFSNSRSEMNVSTLELGDSALYLCASSLTGVMNTEAFFGQGTRLTVV.

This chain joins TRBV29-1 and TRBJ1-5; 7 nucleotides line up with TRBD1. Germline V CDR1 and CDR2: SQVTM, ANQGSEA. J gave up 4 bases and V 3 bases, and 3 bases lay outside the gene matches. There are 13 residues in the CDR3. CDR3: CSVDAGGNQPQHF. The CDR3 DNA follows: TGCAGCGTTGATGCAGGGGGTAATCAGCCCCAGCATTTT. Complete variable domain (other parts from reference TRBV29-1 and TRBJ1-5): SAVISQKPSRDICQRGTSLTIQCQVDSQVTMMFWYRQQPGQSLTLIATANQGSEATYESGFVIDKFPISRPNLTFSTLTVSNMSPEDSSIYLCSVDAGGNQPQHFGDGTRLSIL.